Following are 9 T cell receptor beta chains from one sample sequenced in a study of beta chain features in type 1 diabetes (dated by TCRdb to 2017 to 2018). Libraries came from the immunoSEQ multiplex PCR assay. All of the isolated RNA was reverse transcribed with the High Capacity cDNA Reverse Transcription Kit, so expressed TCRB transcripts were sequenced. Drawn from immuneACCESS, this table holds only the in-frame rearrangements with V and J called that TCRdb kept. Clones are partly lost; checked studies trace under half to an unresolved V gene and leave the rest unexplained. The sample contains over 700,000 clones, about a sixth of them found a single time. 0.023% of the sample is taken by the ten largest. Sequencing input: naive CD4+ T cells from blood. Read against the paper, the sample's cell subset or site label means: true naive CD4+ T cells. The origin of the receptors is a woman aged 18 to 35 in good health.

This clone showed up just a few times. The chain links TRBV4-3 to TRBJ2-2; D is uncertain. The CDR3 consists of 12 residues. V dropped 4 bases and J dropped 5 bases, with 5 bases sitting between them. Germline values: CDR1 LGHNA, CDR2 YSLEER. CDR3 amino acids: CASSRETGELFF. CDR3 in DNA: TGCGCCAGCAGCCGAGAGACCGGGGAGCTGTTTTTT.

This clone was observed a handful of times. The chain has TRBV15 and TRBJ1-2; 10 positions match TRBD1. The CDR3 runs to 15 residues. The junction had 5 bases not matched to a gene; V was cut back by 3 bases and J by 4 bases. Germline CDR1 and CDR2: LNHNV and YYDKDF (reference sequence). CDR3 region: CATSSDRQGAYGYTF. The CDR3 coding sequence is TGTGCCACCAGCAGCGATAGACAGGGGGCCTATGGCTACACCTTC.

In DNA, the CDR3 is TGTGCCAGCGAAATGAGGCTAGCGGGACCCACCGGGGAGCTGTTTTTT. It is translated as CASEMRLAGPTGELFF. The rearrangement joins TRBV7-9 to TRBJ2-2; 9 bases map to TRBD2. CDR3 length: 16 amino acids. The junction had 11 bases not matched to a gene; V was cut back by 8 bases and J by 4 bases. The V gene's germline CDR1 is SEHNR and CDR2 FQNEAQ (reference sequence). The full variable domain, rest sourced from reference TRBV7-9 and TRBJ2-2, is DTGVSQNPRHKITKRGQNVTFRCDPISEHNRLYWYRQTLGQGPEFLTYFQNEAQLEKSRLLSDRFSAERPKGSFSTLEIQRTEQGDSAMYLCASEMRLAGPTGELFFGEGSRLTVL.

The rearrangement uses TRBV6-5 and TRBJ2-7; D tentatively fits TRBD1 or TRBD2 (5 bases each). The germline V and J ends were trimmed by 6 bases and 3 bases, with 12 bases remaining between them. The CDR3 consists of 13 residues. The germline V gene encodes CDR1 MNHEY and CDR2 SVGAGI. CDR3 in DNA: TGTGCCAGCAGCCCGGGGCTTTACTACGAGCAGTACTTC. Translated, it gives CASSPGLYYEQYF.

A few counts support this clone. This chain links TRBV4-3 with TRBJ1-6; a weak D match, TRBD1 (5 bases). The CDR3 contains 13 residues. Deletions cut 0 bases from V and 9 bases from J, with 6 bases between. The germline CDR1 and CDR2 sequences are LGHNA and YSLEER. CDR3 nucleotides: TGCGCCAGCAGCCAAGACGGGGGTTCACCCCTCCACTTT. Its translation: CASSQDGGSPLHF.

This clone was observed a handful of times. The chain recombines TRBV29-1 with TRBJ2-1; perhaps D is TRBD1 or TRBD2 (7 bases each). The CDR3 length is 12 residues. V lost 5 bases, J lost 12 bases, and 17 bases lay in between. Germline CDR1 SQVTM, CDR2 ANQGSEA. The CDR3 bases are TGCAGCGTTCAGAGGGAGGGGGCAGGGCAGTTCTTC. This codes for CSVQREGAGQFF.

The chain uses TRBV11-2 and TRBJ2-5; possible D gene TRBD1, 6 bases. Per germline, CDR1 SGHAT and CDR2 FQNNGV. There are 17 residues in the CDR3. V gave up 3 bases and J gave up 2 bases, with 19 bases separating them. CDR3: CASSFDPIGQSQETQYF. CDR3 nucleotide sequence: TGTGCCAGCAGCTTCGACCCGATCGGACAGTCACAAGAGACCCAGTACTTC.

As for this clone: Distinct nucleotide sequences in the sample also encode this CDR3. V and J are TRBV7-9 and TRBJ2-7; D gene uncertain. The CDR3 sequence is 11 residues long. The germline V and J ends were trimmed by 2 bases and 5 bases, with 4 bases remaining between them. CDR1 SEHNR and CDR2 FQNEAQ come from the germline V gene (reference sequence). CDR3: CASSLFNEQYF. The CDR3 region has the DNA TGTGCCAGCAGCTTATTTAACGAGCAGTACTTC.

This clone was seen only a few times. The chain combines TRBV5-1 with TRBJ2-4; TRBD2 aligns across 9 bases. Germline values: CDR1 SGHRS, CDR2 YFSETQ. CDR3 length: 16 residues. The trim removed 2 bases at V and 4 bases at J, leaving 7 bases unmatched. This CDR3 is CASSFSGSSAKNIQYF. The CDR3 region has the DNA TGCGCCAGCAGCTTTAGCGGGAGTAGCGCGAAAAACATTCAGTACTTC.